This T cell receptor beta chain came from a study of blood T cell repertoires in COVID-19. Study-level information: Acute-phase and convalescent COVID-19 samples originated in the United States, Italy and Spain.

Enrollees, about 18 to 89 years old, lived in some 24 US areas. Participant-given clinical history determined each cohort assignment. Libraries were prepared by immunoSEQ multiplex PCR; TCRdb keeps only in-frame clonotypes and omits some of them. The data hold about 330,000 clones, with roughly nine tenths observed a single time. The receptor was derived from a woman aged 30 to 39 who had recovered from COVID-19. The source material was PBMCs or T cells enriched from blood (not recorded which).

The CDR3 DNA reads as TGTGCCAGCAGTTTTATGGGGGCGACGCCGAATAATTCACCCCTCCACTTT. This sequence encodes CASSFMGATPNNSPLHF. The chain joins TRBV28 to TRBJ1-6; maybe TRBD1 (6 bases). This CDR3 spans 17 amino acids. CDR1 is MDHEN and CDR2 is SYDVKM in the germline V gene. Trimming left V 3 bases short and J 5 bases short, with 17 bases between.